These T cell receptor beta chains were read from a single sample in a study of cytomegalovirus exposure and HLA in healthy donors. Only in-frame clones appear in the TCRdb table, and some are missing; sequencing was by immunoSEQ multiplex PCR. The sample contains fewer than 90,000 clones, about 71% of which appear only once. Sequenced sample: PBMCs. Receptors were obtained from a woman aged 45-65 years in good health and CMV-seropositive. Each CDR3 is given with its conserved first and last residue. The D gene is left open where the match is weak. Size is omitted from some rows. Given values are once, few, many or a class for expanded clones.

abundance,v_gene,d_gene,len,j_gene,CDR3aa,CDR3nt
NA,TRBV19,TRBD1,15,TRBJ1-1,CASAEPGQQNTEAFF,TGTGCCAGTGCCGAGCCGGGACAGCAGAACACTGAAGCTTTCTTT
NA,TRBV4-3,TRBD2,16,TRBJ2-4,CASSQTGGGAKNIQYF,TGCGCCAGCAGCCAAACGGGGGGGGGTGCCAAAAACATTCAGTACTTC
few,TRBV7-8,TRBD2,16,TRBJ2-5,CASSKGTTLYQETQYF,TGTGCCAGCAGCAAGGGGACTACACTGTACCAAGAGACCCAGTACTTC
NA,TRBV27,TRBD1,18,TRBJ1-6,CASSLSGDSRSYNSPLHF,TGTGCCAGCAGTTTATCTGGGGACAGCCGCTCCTATAATTCACCCCTCCACTTT
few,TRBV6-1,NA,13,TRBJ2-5,CASKMTAQETQYF,TGTGCCAGCAAAATGACAGCCCAAGAGACCCAGTACTTC
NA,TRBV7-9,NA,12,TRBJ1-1,CASSPGVTEAFF,TGTGCCAGCAGCCCCGGAGTGACTGAAGCTTTCTTT
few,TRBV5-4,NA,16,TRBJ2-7,CASSFYEGLIFYEQYF,TGTGCCAGCAGCTTTTATGAGGGACTGATTTTCTACGAGCAGTACTTC
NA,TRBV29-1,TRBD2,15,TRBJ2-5,CSVERLAELEETQYF,TGCAGCGTTGAACGACTAGCGGAGCTAGAAGAGACCCAGTACTTC
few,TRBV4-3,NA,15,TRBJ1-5,CASSQETGSNFPQHF,TGCGCCAGCAGCCAAGAGACAGGAAGTAATTTTCCCCAGCATTTT
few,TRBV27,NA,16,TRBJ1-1,CASSLYAGVLSTEAFF,TGTGCCAGCAGTTTATACGCCGGGGTTTTGAGCACTGAAGCTTTCTTT
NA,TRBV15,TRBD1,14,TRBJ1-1,CATQGQGTSTEAFF,TGTGCCACCCAGGGACAGGGAACCTCAACTGAAGCTTTCTTT
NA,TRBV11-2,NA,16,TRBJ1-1,CASSLDFGQRRTEAFF,TGTGCCAGCAGCTTAGATTTTGGACAGAGGAGGACTGAAGCTTTCTTT
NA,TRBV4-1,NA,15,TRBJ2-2,CASSQDFPSTGELFF,TGCGCCAGCAGCCAAGATTTCCCTTCCACCGGGGAGCTGTTTTTT
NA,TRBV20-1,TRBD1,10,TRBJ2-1,CSATRDREFF,TGCAGTGCTACCCGGGACAGGGAGTTCTTC
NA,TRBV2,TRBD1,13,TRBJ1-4,CASRVTGVEKLFF,TGTGCCAGCCGGGTGACAGGGGTAGAAAAACTGTTTTTT
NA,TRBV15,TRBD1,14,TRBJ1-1,CATSRGQENTEAFF,TGTGCCACCAGCCGCGGACAGGAGAACACTGAAGCTTTCTTT
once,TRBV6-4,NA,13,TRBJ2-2,CASSERYTGELFF,TGTGCCAGCAGTGAACGGTACACCGGGGAGCTGTTTTTT
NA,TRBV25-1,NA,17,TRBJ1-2,CASSEGQGTSPGYGYTF,TGTGCCAGCAGTGAAGGTCAGGGGACCTCCCCGGGCTATGGCTACACCTTC
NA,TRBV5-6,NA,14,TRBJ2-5,CASSLGSGEETQYF,TGTGCCAGCAGCTTGGGATCGGGGGAAGAGACCCAGTACTTC
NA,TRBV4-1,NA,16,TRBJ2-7,CASSQEWPGSSYEQYF,TGCGCCAGCAGCCAAGAATGGCCCGGGAGCTCCTACGAGCAGTACTTC
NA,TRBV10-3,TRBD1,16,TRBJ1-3,CAISGTGEPSGNTIYF,TGTGCCATCAGTGGGACAGGGGAACCCTCTGGAAACACCATATATTTT
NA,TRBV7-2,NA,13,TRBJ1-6,CASSSAGNSPLHF,TGTGCCAGCAGCTCGGCGGGGAATTCACCCCTCCACTTT
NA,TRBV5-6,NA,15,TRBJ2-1,CASSLAPGAYNEQFF,TGTGCCAGCAGCTTGGCCCCAGGGGCCTACAATGAGCAGTTCTTC
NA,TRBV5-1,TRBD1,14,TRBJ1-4,CASSQGQVDEKLFF,TGCGCCAGCAGCCAGGGACAGGTTGACGAAAAACTGTTTTTT
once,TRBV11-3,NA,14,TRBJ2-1,CASSLQGNYNEQFF,TGTGCCAGCAGCTTACAGGGGAACTACAATGAGCAGTTCTTC
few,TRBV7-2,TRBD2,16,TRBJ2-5,CASSLLSSGYQETQYF,TGTGCCAGCAGCTTACTGTCTAGCGGGTACCAAGAGACCCAGTACTTC
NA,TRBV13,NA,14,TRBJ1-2,CASSPARRGAGYTF,TGTGCCAGCAGCCCCGCCCGCAGGGGCGCTGGCTACACCTTC
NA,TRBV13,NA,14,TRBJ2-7,CASSLGPGSYEQYF,TGTGCCAGCAGCTTAGGACCAGGGTCCTACGAGCAGTACTTC
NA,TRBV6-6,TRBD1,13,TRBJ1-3,CASSQGQVNTIYF,TGTGCCAGCAGTCAGGGACAGGTCAACACCATATATTTT
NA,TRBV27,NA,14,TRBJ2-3,CASSFSQVPDTQYF,TGTGCCAGCAGTTTTTCACAGGTCCCAGATACGCAGTATTTT
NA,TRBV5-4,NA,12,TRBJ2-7,CASSLQSYEQYF,TGTGCCAGCAGCTTGCAGTCGTACGAGCAGTACTTC
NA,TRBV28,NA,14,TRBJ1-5,CASSISVGNQPQHF,TGTGCCAGCAGTATCTCGGTTGGCAATCAGCCCCAGCATTTT
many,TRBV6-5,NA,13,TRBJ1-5,CASSRTVNQPQHF,TGTGCCAGCAGTCGGACAGTCAATCAGCCCCAGCATTTT
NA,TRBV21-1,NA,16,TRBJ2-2,CASSKETGPDGGELFF,TGTGCCAGCAGCAAAGAAACAGGGCCCGATGGGGGGGAGCTGTTTTTT
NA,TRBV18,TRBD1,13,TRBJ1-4,CASSSTGGEKLFF,TGTGCCAGCTCTTCGACAGGGGGAGAAAAACTGTTTTTT
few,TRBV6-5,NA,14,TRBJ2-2,CASRPDRNTGELFF,TGTGCCAGCAGACCCGACAGGAACACCGGGGAGCTGTTTTTT
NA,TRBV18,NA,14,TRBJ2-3,CASSASGSTDTQYF,TGTGCCAGCTCAGCCTCGGGTTCCACAGATACGCAGTATTTT
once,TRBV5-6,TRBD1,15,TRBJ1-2,CASSYGTGPLSGYTF,TGTGCCAGCAGTTACGGGACAGGACCCCTCTCCGGCTACACCTTC
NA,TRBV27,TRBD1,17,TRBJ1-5,CASSLSGDRGRTQPQHF,TGTGCCAGCAGTTTATCGGGGGACAGGGGGAGGACTCAGCCCCAGCATTTT
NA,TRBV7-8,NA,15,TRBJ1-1,CASSLPDSLRTEAFF,TGTGCCAGCAGCTTACCCGACAGTCTGCGCACTGAAGCTTTCTTT
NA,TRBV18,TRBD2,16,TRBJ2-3,CASSSRTSGARDTQYF,TGTGCCAGCTCATCCCGGACTAGCGGGGCACGGGATACGCAGTATTTT
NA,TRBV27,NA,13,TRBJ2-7,CASSLRRGYEQYF,TGTGCCAGCAGTTTACGCCGGGGGTACGAGCAGTACTTC
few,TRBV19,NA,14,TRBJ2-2,CASSIRQGTGELFF,TGTGCCAGTAGTATACGGCAGGGAACCGGGGAGCTGTTTTTT
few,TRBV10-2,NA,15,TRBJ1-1,CASSSSGLQNTEAFF,TGCGCCAGCAGTTCCTCGGGACTCCAGAACACTGAAGCTTTCTTT
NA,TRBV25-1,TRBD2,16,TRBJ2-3,CASSELREASTDTQYF,TGTGCCAGCAGTGAATTGCGGGAGGCAAGCACAGATACGCAGTATTTT
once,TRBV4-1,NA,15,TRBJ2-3,CASSQVVTRTDTQYF,TGCGCCAGCAGCCAAGTTGTGACTAGAACAGATACGCAGTATTTT
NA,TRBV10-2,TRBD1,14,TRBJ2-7,CASSEIGTGNEQYF,TGCGCCAGCAGTGAGATTGGGACAGGGAACGAGCAGTACTTC